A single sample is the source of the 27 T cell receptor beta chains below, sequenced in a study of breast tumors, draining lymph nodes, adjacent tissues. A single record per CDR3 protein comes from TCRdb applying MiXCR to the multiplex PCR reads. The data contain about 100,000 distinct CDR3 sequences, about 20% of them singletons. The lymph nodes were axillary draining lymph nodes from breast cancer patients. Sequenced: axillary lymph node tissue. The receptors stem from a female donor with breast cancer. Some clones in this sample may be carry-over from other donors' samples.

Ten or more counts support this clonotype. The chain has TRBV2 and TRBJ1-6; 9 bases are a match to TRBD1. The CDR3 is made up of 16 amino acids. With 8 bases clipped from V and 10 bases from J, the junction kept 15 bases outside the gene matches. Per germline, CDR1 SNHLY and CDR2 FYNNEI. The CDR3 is CASSRGGTGFISPLHF. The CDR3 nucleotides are TGTGCCAGCTCTAGGGGCGGGACAGGGTTTATCTCACCCCTCCACTTT.

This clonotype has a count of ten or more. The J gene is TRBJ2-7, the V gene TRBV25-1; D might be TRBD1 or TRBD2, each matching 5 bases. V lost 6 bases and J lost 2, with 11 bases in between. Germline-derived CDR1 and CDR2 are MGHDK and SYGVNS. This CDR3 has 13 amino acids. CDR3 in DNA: TGTGCCAGCAGCCAACCGGGGCCCTACGAGCAGTACTTC. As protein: CASSQPGPYEQYF.

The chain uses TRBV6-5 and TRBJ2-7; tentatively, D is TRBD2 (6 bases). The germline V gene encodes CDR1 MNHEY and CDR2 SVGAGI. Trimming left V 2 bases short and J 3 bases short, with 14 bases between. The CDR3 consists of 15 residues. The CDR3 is CASSYKTSQRYEQYF. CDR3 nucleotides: TGTGCCAGCAGTTACAAGACTAGTCAACGCTACGAGCAGTACTTC.

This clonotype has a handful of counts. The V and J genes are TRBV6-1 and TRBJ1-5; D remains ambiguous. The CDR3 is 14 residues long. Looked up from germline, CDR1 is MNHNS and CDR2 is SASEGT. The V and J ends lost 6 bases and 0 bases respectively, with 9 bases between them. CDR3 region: CASRMRYSNQPQHF. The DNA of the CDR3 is TGTGCCAGCAGAATGAGATATAGCAATCAGCCCCAGCATTTT.

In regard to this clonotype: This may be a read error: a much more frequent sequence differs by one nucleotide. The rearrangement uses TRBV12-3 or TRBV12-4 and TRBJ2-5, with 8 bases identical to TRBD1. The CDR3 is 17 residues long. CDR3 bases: TGTGCCAGCAATTTAGTCACAGGGGGGAGGCGGCAAGAGACCCAGTACTTC. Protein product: CASNLVTGGRRQETQYF.

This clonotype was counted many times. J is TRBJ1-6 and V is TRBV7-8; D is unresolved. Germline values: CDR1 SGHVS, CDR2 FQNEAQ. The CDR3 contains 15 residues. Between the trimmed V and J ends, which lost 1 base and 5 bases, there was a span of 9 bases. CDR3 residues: CASSLVAGNNSPLHF. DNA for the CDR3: TGTGCCAGCAGCTTAGTGGCAGGAAATAATTCACCCCTCCACTTT.

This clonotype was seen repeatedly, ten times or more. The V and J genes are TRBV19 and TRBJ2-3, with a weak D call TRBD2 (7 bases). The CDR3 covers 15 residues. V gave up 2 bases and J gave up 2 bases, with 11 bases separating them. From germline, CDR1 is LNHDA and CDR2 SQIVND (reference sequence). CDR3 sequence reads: CASSIHGGHTDTQYF. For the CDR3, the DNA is TGTGCCAGTAGTATACACGGGGGGCACACAGATACGCAGTATTTT. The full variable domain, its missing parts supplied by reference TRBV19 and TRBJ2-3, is DGGITQSPKYLFRKEGQNVTLSCEQNLNHDAMYWYRQDPGQGLRLIYYSQIVNDFQKGDIAEGYSVSREKKESFPLTVTSAQKNPTAFYLCASSIHGGHTDTQYFGPGTRLTVL.

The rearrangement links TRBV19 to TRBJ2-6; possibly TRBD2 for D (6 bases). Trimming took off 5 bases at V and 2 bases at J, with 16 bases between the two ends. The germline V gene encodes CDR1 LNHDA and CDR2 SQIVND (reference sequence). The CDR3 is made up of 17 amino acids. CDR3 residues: CASSQTGASTGANVLTF. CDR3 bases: TGTGCCAGTAGTCAGACGGGAGCCTCGACTGGGGCCAACGTCCTGACTTTC.

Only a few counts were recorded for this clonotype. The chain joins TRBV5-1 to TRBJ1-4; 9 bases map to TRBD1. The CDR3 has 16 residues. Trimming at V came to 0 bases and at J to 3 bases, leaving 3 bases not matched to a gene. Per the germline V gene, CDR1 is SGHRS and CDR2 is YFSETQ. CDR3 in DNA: TGCGCCAGCAGCTTGGTGACAGGGGGATCTAATGAAAAACTGTTTTTT. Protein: CASSLVTGGSNEKLFF.

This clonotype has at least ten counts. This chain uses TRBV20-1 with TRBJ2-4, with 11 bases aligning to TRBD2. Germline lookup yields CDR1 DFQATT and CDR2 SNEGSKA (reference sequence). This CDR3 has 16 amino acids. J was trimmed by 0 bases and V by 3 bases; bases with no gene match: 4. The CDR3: CSASTSGSRAKNIQYF. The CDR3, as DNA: TGCAGTGCTAGTACTAGCGGGAGCAGAGCCAAAAACATTCAGTACTTC.

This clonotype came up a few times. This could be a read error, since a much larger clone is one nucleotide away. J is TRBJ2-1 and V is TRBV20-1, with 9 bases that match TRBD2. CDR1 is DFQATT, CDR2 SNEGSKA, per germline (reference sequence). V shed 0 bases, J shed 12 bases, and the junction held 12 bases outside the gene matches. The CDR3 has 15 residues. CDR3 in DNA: TGCAGTGCTAGAGAGCGGGAGGGCCTCGGCTGTGGGCAGTTCTTC. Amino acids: CSAREREGLGCGQFF.

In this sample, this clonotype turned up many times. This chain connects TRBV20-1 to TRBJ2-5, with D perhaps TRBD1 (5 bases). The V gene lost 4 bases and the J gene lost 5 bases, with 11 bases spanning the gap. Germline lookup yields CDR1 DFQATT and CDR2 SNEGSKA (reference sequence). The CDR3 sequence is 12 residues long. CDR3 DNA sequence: TGCAGTGCTACAGGGCTTGCGGAGACCCAGTACTTC. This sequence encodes CSATGLAETQYF.

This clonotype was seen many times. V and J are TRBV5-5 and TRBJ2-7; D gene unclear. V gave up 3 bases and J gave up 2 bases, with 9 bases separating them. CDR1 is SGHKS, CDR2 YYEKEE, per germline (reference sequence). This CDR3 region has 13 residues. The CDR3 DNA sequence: TGTGCCAGCAGCTCGGGCTTAACCTACGAGCAGTACTTC. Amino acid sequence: CASSSGLTYEQYF.

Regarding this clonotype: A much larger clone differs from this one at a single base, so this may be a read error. The CDR3 DNA is TGTGTCAGCACCAAGACCGGGCGAGCCTACGAGCAGTACTTC. Translated: CVSTKTGRAYEQYF. This chain connects TRBV6-5 to TRBJ2-7; D remains unclear. The CDR3 is 14 amino acids. The germline gives CDR1 MNHEY, CDR2 SVGAGI.

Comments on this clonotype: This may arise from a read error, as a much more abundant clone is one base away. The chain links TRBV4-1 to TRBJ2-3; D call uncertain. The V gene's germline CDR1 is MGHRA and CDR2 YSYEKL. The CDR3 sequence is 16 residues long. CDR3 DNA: TGCGCCAGCAGCCACCCGAGGCTTACCGGCACAGATACGCGGTATTTT. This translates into CASSHPRLTGTDTRYF.

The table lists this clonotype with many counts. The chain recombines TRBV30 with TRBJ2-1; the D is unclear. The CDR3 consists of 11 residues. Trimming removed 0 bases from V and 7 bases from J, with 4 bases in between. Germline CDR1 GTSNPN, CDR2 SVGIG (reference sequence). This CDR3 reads CAWSVLNEQFF. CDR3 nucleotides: TGTGCCTGGAGTGTACTGAATGAGCAGTTCTTC. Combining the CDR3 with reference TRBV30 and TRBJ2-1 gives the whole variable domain SQTIHQWPATLVQPVGSPLSLECTVEGTSNPNLYWYRQAAGRGLQLLFYSVGIGQISSEVPQNLSASRPQDRQFILSSKKLLLSDSGFYLCAWSVLNEQFFGPGTRLTVL.

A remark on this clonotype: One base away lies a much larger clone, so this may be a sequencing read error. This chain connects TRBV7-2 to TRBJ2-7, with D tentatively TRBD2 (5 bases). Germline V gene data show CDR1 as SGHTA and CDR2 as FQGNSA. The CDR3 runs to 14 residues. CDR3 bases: TGTGCCAGCAGCTTAGGTTGGACTTCCTACGAGAAGTACTTC. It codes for CASSLGWTSYEKYF.

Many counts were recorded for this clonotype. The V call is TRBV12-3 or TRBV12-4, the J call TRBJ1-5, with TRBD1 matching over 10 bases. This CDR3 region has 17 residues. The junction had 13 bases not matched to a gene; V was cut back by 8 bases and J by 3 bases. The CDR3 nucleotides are TGTGCCAGCGGAAAAATGGACAGGGGGATTTTCAATCAGCCCCAGCATTTT. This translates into CASGKMDRGIFNQPQHF.

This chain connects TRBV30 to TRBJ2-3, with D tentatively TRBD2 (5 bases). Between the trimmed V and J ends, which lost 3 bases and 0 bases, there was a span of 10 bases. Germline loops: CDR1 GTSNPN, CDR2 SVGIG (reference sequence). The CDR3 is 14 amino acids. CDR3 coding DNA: TGTGCCTGGAGGCCAAAGCGGAGCACAGATACGCAGTATTTT. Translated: CAWRPKRSTDTQYF.

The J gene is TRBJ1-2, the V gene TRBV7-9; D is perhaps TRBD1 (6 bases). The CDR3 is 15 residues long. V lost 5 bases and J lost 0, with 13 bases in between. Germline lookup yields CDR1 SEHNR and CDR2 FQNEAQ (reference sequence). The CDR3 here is CASSLGAGANYGYTF. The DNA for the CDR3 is TGTGCCAGCAGCCTGGGGGCAGGAGCTAACTATGGCTACACCTTC.

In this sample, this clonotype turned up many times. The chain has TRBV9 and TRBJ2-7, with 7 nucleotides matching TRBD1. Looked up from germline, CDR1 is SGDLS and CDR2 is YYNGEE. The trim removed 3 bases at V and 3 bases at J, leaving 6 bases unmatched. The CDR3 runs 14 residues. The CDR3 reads CASSASGTVYEQYF. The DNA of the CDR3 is TGTGCCAGCAGCGCCTCCGGGACAGTCTACGAGCAGTACTTC.

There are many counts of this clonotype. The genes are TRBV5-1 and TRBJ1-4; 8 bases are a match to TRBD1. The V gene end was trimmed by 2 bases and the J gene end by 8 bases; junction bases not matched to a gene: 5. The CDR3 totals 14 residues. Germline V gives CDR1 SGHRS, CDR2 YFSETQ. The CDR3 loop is CASSLQGEGEKLFF. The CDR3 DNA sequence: TGCGCCAGCAGCTTACAGGGGGAGGGCGAAAAACTGTTTTTT. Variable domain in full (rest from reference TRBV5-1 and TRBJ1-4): KAGVTQTPRYLIKTRGQQVTLSCSPISGHRSVSWYQQTPGQGLQFLFEYFSETQRNKGNFPGRFSGRQFSNSRSEMNVSTLELGDSALYLCASSLQGEGEKLFFGSGTQLSVL.

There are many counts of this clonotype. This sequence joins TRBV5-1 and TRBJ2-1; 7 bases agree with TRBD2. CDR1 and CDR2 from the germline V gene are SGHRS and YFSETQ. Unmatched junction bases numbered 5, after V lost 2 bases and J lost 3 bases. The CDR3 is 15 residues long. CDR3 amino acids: CASSFSAGVYNEQFF. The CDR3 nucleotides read TGCGCCAGCAGCTTCAGTGCGGGAGTCTACAATGAGCAGTTCTTC.

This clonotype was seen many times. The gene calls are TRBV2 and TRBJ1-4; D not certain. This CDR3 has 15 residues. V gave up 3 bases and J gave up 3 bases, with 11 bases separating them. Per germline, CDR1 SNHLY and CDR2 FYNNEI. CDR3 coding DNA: TGTGCCAGCAGTGACCTTAGCGTAGCTAATGAAAAACTGTTTTTT. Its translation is CASSDLSVANEKLFF.

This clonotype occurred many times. CDR3 in DNA: TGTGCCAGCATCCCTCAGTGGGGGGTGAATACGCAGTATTTT. The encoded protein is CASIPQWGVNTQYF. The chain recombines TRBV12-3 or TRBV12-4 with TRBJ2-3; possibly TRBD2 for D (6 bases). V gave up 7 bases and J gave up 7 bases, with 18 bases separating them. This CDR3 comprises 14 residues.

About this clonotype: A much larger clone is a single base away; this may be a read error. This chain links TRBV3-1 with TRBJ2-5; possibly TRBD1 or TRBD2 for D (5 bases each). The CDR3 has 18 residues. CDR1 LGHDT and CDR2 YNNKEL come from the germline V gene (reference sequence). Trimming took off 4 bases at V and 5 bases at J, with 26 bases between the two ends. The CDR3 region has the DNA TGTGCCAGCAGCCTAAGCGACAGACCGGGATTCCCCCCGGAGACCCAGTACTTC. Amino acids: CASSLSDRPGFPPETQYF.

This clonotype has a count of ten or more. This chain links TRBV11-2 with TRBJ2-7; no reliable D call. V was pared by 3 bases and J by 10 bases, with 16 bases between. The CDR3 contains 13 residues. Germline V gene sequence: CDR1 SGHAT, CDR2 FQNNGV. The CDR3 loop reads CASSLKTSPTQYF. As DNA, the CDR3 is TGTGCCAGCAGCTTGAAAACCTCCCCGACTCAGTACTTC. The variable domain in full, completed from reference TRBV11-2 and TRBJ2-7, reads EAGVAQSPRYKIIEKRQSVAFWCNPISGHATLYWYQQILGQGPKLLIQFQNNGVVDDSQLPKDRFSAERLKGVDSTLKIQPAKLEDSAVYLCASSLKTSPTQYFGPGTRLTVT.